The 22 T cell receptor beta chains listed next were all sequenced from one sample in a study of cytomegalovirus exposure and HLA in healthy donors. This PCR relied on a set of 60 Vbeta primers and 13 Jbeta primers. The data were produced by immunoSEQ multiplex PCR, yet TCRdb's version contains in-frame clones alone and is incomplete. The sample carries 110,000 to 150,000 clones, about 82% recorded once. The specimen was PBMCs. Receptor source: a male donor in good health and CMV-seronegative.

This clone turned up a few times. The chain links TRBV5-1 to TRBJ2-5; tentatively, D is TRBD2 (7 bases). The J call may be wrong; the DNA end is better matched by TRBJ2-7. This CDR3 is 18 amino acids long. Per germline, CDR1 SGHRS and CDR2 YFSETQ. CDR3: CASSFSPVGGPDRYEQYF. The CDR3 DNA sequence: TGCGCCAGCAGCTTCTCCCCTGTCGGGGGGCCGGATCGCTACGAGCAGTACTTC.

The chain employs TRBV4-1 and TRBJ2-3; TRBD2 matches at 8 bases. Unmatched junction bases numbered 13, after V lost 4 bases and J lost 4 bases. The CDR3 consists of 17 residues. CDR1 and CDR2 (germline): MGHRA, YSYEKL. CDR3: CASSRPGGELHPDTQYF. CDR3 in DNA: TGCGCCAGCAGCCGCCCCGGGGGGGAGCTACACCCAGATACGCAGTATTTT.

V is TRBV5-8 and J is TRBJ2-3; 7 bases fit TRBD2. The ends lost 0 bases at V and 4 bases at J; junction bases unmatched: 5. The CDR3 is 15 residues long. Per the germline V gene, CDR1 is SGHTS and CDR2 is YDEGEE. CDR3 sequence reads: CASSLAGGGADTQYF. CDR3 in DNA: TGTGCCAGCAGCTTGGCGGGGGGAGGCGCAGATACGCAGTATTTT.

This clone was counted between two and nine times. The chain links TRBV2 to TRBJ1-4; a possible D gene is TRBD1 (6 bases). Germline values: CDR1 SNHLY, CDR2 FYNNEI. Trimming pared 6 bases from V and 10 bases from J, leaving 15 bases between. This CDR3 region has 13 residues. The CDR3 here is CASRVTGRGKLFF. The CDR3 DNA follows: TGTGCCAGCAGGGTAACAGGGAGAGGAAAACTGTTTTTT.

The chain couples TRBV5-4 to TRBJ1-2, with D possibly matching TRBD1 (5 bases). V lost 2 bases and J 0 bases, leaving 14 bases between the germline ends. The CDR3 spans 16 residues. CDR1 and CDR2 from the germline V gene are SGHNT and YYREEE (reference sequence). The CDR3 protein is CASSFRVGHPNYGYTF. CDR3 nucleotides: TGTGCCAGCAGCTTTAGGGTTGGACACCCTAACTATGGCTACACCTTC. Supplemented by reference TRBV5-4 and TRBJ1-2, the full variable domain reads ETGVTQSPTHLIKTRGQQVTLRCSSQSGHNTVSWYQQALGQGPQFIFQYYREEENGRGNFPPRFSGLQFPNYSSELNVNALELDDSALYLCASSFRVGHPNYGYTFGSGTRLTVV.

The V and J genes are TRBV6-5 and TRBJ1-3, with a tentative D call TRBD1 (6 bases). V lost 8 bases, J lost 4 bases, and 18 bases lay in between. The germline gives CDR1 MNHEY, CDR2 SVGAGI. The CDR3 runs to 15 residues. The CDR3 nucleotides are TGTGCCAGCTCCTGGAGGGGGGGCGCGGGAAACACCATATATTTT. As protein: CASSWRGGAGNTIYF.

The V gene is TRBV30, the J gene TRBJ2-2; 7 bases fit TRBD2. The junction had 10 bases not matched to a gene; V was cut back by 3 bases and J by 6 bases. Germline CDR1 GTSNPN, CDR2 SVGIG (reference sequence). The CDR3 totals 15 residues. In DNA form, the CDR3 reads TGTGCCTGGAGAAACCCGGGAGGTCGGGCCGGGGAGCTGTTTTTT. This encodes CAWRNPGGRAGELFF.

The V call is TRBV7-3, the J call TRBJ2-7; no firm D call. Germline V gives CDR1 SGHTA, CDR2 FQGTGA. The CDR3 has 13 amino acids. V gave up 2 bases and J gave up 0 bases, with 5 bases separating them. The CDR3, as DNA: TGTGCCAGCAGCTTAGCCGGCTCCTACGAGCAGTACTTC. It translates to CASSLAGSYEQYF.

The rearrangement uses TRBV9 and TRBJ2-1, with a tentative D call TRBD2 (5 bases). The CDR3 contains 15 residues. The V end lost 0 bases, the J end lost 9 bases, and 16 bases lay between the germline ends. Germline values: CDR1 SGDLS, CDR2 YYNGEE. The CDR3 nucleotides are TGTGCCAGCAGCGTAGGGTCGGGAATAGCCACTGAGCAGTTCTTC. It encodes CASSVGSGIATEQFF.

This chain links TRBV9 with TRBJ2-1; a possible D gene is TRBD2 (6 bases). Germline CDR1 is SGDLS and CDR2 is YYNGEE. V shed 0 bases and J shed 2 bases, with 9 bases lying between them. This CDR3 contains 15 residues. The CDR3 here is CASSVAGGTYNEQFF. As DNA, the CDR3 is TGTGCCAGCAGCGTAGCGGGCGGGACCTACAATGAGCAGTTCTTC.

The chain joins TRBV4-2 to TRBJ2-7, with TRBD2 as a possible D gene (5 bases). Trimming removed 1 base at V and 7 bases at J, with 14 bases between. CDR3 length: 14 amino acids. The germline V gene has CDR1 LGHNA and CDR2 YNFKEQ. CDR3 bases: TGTGCCAGCAGCCAAGTGAGGGTACGGTGGGAGCAGTACTTC. The encoded protein is CASSQVRVRWEQYF.

The V and J genes are TRBV27 and TRBJ1-3, with D possibly TRBD1 on 6 matching bases. The CDR3 contains 15 residues. Trimming pared 6 bases from V and 0 bases from J, leaving 12 bases between. The germline gives CDR1 MNHEY, CDR2 SMNVEV (reference sequence). The CDR3 region is CASSPGARSGNTIYF. The CDR3 nucleotides read TGTGCCAGCAGCCCAGGGGCCCGCTCTGGAAACACCATATATTTT.

The chain employs TRBV28 and TRBJ1-2, with TRBD1 identical over 7 bases. J gave up 5 bases and V 6 bases, and 9 bases lay outside the gene matches. CDR3 length equals 14 residues. Germline V lookup: CDR1 MDHEN, CDR2 SYDVKM. The CDR3 is CASRLRGTDYGYTF. In nucleotides, the CDR3 is TGTGCCAGCAGGTTAAGGGGGACAGATTATGGCTACACCTTC.

The rearrangement uses TRBV9 and TRBJ2-5; possible D gene TRBD1, 6 bases. The CDR3 runs 16 residues. Germline loops: CDR1 SGDLS, CDR2 YYNGEE. V dropped 5 bases and J dropped 5 bases, with 22 bases sitting between them. CDR3 sequence (DNA): TGTGCCAGCAGTCGTGGGGGCGACCCCGGTGGGGAGACCCAGTACTTC. Translation gives CASSRGGDPGGETQYF. Supplemented by reference TRBV9 and TRBJ2-5, the full variable domain reads DSGVTQTPKHLITATGQRVTLRCSPRSGDLSVYWYQQSLDQGLQFLIQYYNGEERAKGNILERFSAQQFPDLHSELNLSSLELGDSALYFCASSRGGDPGGETQYFGPGTRLLVL.

Here the CDR3 DNA reads TGCGCCAGCAGCCAAGTAGCACAGGGTTCAAATTCACCCCTCCACTTT. It is translated as CASSQVAQGSNSPLHF. The chain has TRBV4-1 and TRBJ1-6; D is possibly TRBD1 (6 bases). Trimming removed 1 base at V and 7 bases at J, with 14 bases between. Germline CDR1 is MGHRA and CDR2 is YSYEKL. CDR3 length: 16 amino acids.

The genes are TRBV18 and TRBJ2-7; 9 nucleotides align to TRBD1. The V segment lost 4 bases and the J segment 4 bases; nucleotides outside the gene matches: 8. Per germline, CDR1 KGHSH and CDR2 LQKENI. CDR3 length: 15 amino acids. The CDR3 spells CASSLLTGTGYEQYF. The CDR3 DNA reads as TGTGCCAGCTCACTACTTACCGGGACAGGGTACGAGCAGTACTTC.

The chain employs TRBV5-1 and TRBJ1-1, with D unresolved. This CDR3 spans 13 amino acids. Trimming left V 1 base short and J 7 bases short, with 11 bases between. The germline V gene encodes CDR1 SGHRS and CDR2 YFSETQ. CDR3 coding DNA: TGCGCCAGCAGCTTGTCACAGCCTGATGAAGCTTTCTTT. Protein sequence: CASSLSQPDEAFF.

V is TRBV7-9 and J is TRBJ1-2, with 7 bases that match TRBD1. This CDR3 is 15 amino acids long. CDR1 and CDR2 from the germline V gene are SEHNR and FQNEAQ (reference sequence). V was pared by 5 bases and J by 5 bases, with 11 bases of the junction left unmatched. CDR3: CASSSGKGTAYGYTF. The DNA of the CDR3 is TGTGCCAGCAGCAGTGGAAAAGGGACAGCATATGGCTACACCTTC.

Concerning this clone: Other DNA sequences in the same sample also yield this CDR3. The DNA of the CDR3 is TGCGCCAGCAGCTTTGGAGGGAGTTCCTACAATGAGCAGTTCTTC. Translation gives CASSFGGSSYNEQFF. The rearrangement joins TRBV5-1 to TRBJ2-1, with D maybe TRBD2 (6 bases). The CDR3 spans 15 residues. V was clipped by 2 bases and J by 1 base, with 10 bases between them. Germline V gives CDR1 SGHRS, CDR2 YFSETQ. The whole variable domain, remainder taken from reference TRBV5-1 and TRBJ2-1, is KAGVTQTPRYLIKTRGQQVTLSCSPISGHRSVSWYQQTPGQGLQFLFEYFSETQRNKGNFPGRFSGRQFSNSRSEMNVSTLELGDSALYLCASSFGGSSYNEQFFGPGTRLTVL.

The chain combines TRBV7-9 with TRBJ2-5, with TRBD2 matching 11 bases. The closer fit of TRBJ2-7 to the DNA end suggests the J call may be wrong. The CDR3 spans 17 residues. Germline V gives CDR1 SEHNR, CDR2 FQNEAQ (reference sequence). CDR3 coding DNA: TGTGCCAGCAGCTTAGGCCTAGCGGGGGGCGTGGGCTACGAGCAGTACTTC. It codes for CASSLGLAGGVGYEQYF.

The chain has TRBV5-1 and TRBJ2-1; D is possibly TRBD1 (5 bases). V was clipped by 1 base and J by 9 bases, with 8 bases between them. There are 12 residues in the CDR3. The germline gives CDR1 SGHRS, CDR2 YFSETQ. CDR3 nucleotides: TGCGCCAGCAGCTTGCAGGGTAGTGAGCAGTTCTTC. Its protein is CASSLQGSEQFF.

The V call is TRBV28, the J call TRBJ2-7, with 7 bases fitting TRBD2. J was trimmed by 3 bases and V by 5 bases; bases with no gene match: 13. Germline V lookup: CDR1 MDHEN, CDR2 SYDVKM. This CDR3 is built from 16 residues. CDR3 in DNA: TGTGCCAGCAGTCAAGGAGGACTAGTAAACAACTACGAGCAGTACTTC. It is translated as CASSQGGLVNNYEQYF.